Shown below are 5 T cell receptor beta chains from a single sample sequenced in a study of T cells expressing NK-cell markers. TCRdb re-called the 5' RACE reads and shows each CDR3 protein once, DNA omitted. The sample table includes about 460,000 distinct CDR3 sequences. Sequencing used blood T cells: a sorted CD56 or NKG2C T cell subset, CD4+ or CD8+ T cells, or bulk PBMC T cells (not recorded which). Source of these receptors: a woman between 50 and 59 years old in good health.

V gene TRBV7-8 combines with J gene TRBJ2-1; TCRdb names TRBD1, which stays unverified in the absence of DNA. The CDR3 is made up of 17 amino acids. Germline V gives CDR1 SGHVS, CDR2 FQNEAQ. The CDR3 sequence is CASSLAAGANSHNEQFF.

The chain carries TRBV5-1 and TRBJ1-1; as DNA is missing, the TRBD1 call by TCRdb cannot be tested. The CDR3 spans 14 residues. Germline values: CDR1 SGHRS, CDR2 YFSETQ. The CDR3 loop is CASSFGQGANEAFF.

The chain's CDR3 is CATSDPADEQFF. The J gene is TRBJ2-1, the V gene TRBV24-1. CDR3 length: 12 amino acids. CDR1 is KGHDR and CDR2 is SFDVKD in the germline V gene.

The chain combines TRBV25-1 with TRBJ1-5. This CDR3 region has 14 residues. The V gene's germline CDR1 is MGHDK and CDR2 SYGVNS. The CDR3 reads CASSERDRNQPQHF.

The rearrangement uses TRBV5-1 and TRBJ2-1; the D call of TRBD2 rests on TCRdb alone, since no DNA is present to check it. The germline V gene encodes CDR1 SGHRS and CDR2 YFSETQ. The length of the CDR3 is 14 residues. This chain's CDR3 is CASSLGGRGSEQFF.